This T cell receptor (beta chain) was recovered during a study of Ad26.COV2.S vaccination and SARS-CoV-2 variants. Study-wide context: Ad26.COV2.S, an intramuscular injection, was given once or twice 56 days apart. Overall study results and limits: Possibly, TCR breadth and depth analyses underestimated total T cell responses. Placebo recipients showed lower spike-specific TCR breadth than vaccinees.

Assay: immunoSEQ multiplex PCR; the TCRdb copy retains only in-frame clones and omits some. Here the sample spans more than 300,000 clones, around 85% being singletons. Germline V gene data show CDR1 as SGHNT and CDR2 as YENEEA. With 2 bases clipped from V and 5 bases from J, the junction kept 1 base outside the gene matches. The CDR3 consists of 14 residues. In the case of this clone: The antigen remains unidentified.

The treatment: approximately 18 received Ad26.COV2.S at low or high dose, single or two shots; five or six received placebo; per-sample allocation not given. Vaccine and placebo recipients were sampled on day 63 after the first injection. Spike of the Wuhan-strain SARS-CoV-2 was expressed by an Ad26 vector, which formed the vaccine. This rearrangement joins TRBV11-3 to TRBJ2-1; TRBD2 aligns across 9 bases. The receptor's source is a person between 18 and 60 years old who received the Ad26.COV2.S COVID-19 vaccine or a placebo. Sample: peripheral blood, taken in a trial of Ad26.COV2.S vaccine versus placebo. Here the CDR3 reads CASSLLAGNNEQFF. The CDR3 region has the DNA TGTGCCAGCAGCTTACTAGCGGGGAACAATGAGCAGTTCTTC.